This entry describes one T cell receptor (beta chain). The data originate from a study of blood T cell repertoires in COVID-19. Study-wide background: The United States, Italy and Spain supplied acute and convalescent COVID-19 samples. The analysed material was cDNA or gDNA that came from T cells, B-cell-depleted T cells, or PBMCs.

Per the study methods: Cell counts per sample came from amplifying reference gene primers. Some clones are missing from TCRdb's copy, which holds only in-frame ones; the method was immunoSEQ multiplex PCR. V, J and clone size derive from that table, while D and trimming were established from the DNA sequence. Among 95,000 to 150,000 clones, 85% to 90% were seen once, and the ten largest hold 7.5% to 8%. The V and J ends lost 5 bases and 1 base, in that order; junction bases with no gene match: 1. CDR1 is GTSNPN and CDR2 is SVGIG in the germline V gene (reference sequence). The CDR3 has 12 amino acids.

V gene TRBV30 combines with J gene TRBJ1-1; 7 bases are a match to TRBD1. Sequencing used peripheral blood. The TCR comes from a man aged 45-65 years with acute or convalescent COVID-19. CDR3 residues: CAWGDRNTEAFF. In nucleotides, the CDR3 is TGTGCCTGGGGGGACAGGAACACTGAAGCTTTCTTT.